Sequencing of this T cell receptor beta chain was carried out in a study of response to subunit inactivated influenza vaccine. Study-wide points: T cells newly recruited by each seasonal influenza vaccination are few, the authors suggested.

The V end lost 1 base, the J end lost 5 bases, and 6 bases lay between the germline ends. The CDR3 extends over 12 amino acids. Germline V CDR1 and CDR2: LNHNV, YYDKDF (reference sequence). TCRdb re-called the RT-PCR reads through MiXCR, storing one row per CDR3 protein. The sample yields more than 600,000 distinct CDR3 sequences, less than 20% seen once. This clonotype was seen repeatedly, ten times or more. Its target is not known. The clonotype comes from a man in his forties or fifties who received an inactivated influenza vaccine. The specimen comprised PBMCs from blood, sampled approximately 5 days after vaccination. J is TRBJ2-7 and V is TRBV15; the D gene is possibly TRBD1 (5 bases). CDR3 DNA sequence: TGTGCCACCAGCAGAGGCAGGGACGAGCAGTACTTC. Its translation: CATSRGRDEQYF.